This T cell receptor (beta chain) was profiled in a study of T cells after posttransplantation cyclophosphamide. The study's findings and limits: Tissue-infiltrating T cells from skin or gut overlapped little with blood T cells. Donor CD8+ memory clones often dominated recipient blood repertoires at later times.

The CDR3 extends over 14 amino acids. CDR1 and CDR2 from the germline V gene are LNHDA and SQIVND (reference sequence). V dropped 6 bases and J dropped 4; count of bases not matched to a gene: 5. Clones were read by immunoSEQ multiplex PCR, and TCRdb kept only the in-frame ones, dropping some. The data show about 5,400 clones, with none appearing a single time. This clone is labeled as medium-sized. Its target is not known. A marrow graft followed busulfan-fludarabine conditioning, with cyclophosphamide on days +3 and +4. The sequence derives from a female patient between 30 and 39 years old who received an allogeneic stem cell transplant from an unrelated donor, was CMV-positive, and had acute and chronic GVHD. Some T cells could come from the graft donor. V usage is TRBV19 and J usage is TRBJ2-7; TRBD2 matches 11 bases. The sequenced sample was PBMCs, obtained after allogeneic stem cell transplant with posttransplant cyclophosphamide. This chain's CDR3 is CASSISGREYEQYF. The CDR3 DNA reads TGTGCCAGTAGCATTAGCGGGAGGGAATACGAGCAGTACTTC.